This T cell receptor (beta chain) is drawn from a study of blood T cell repertoires in COVID-19. Study in general: PBMCs, B-cell-depleted T cells, or T cells provided the cDNA or gDNA that made up the material.

Per the original methods: The authors estimated nucleated cell counts from reference gene primer amplification. Libraries were prepared by immunoSEQ multiplex PCR; TCRdb keeps only in-frame clonotypes and omits some of them. V and J calls plus clone size are reproduced from that table; the DNA served to infer D and trimming. The data contain 120,000 or so clones, over 75% of them singletons. V lost 3 bases and J lost 6, with 14 bases in between. This CDR3 spans 15 amino acids. From germline, CDR1 is LNHDA and CDR2 SQIVND (reference sequence). Sequencing input: peripheral blood. The sequence was collected from an older man with active or convalescent COVID-19. The chain combines TRBV19 with TRBJ2-2, with D perhaps matching TRBD1 (8 bases). CDR3 protein: CASSIHRGGSGELFF. CDR3 bases: TGTGCCAGTAGTATTCACAGGGGGGGCTCCGGGGAGCTGTTTTTT.